This is a list of T cell receptor beta chains from one sample in a study of shared clonotypes between healthy human individuals. Produced via immunoSEQ multiplex PCR; TCRdb's table is partial and in-frame only. The top ten clones hold 1.7% of a sample with about 2.2 million clones, around 93% of them seen once. The sequencing input was naive CD8+ T cells from PBMCs. The receptor source for this set is a man younger than 30 in good health. Some clones in this sample may be carry-over from other donors' samples. Both conserved end residues are part of each CDR3. Each record gives: J gene, clone size, D gene, V gene, CDR3 DNA, CDR3 protein. D genes are given only for firm matches. Some rows mark clone size as missing; the rest say once, few, many or name a class of expanded clone.

TRBJ1-4 | once | - | TRBV13 | TGTGCCAGCTGCCAAAAGGGGGGTGAAAAACTGTTTTTT | CASCQKGGEKLFF
TRBJ2-2 | - | TRBD1 | TRBV9 | TGTGCCAGCAGCGGAAGAGAAAGACAGGGATTGGGCGGGGAGCTGTTTTTT | CASSGRERQGLGGELFF
TRBJ2-7 | - | TRBD2 | TRBV4-3 | TGCGCCAGCAGCCAAGATTGGCGGGAGAAAGTCCCCGAGCAGTACTTC | CASSQDWREKVPEQYF
TRBJ1-1 | - | - | TRBV6-6 | TGTGCCACCATCCAGGGGAACACTGAAGCTTTCTTT | CATIQGNTEAFF
TRBJ1-1 | - | - | TRBV4-1 | TGCGCCAGCAGCCAACCTGGTCAATTAGTATTCTTGAACACTGAAGCTTTCTTT | CASSQPGQLVFLNTEAFF
TRBJ2-7 | - | TRBD1 | TRBV9 | TGTGCCAGCAGCAAAGGGTACAGGGGTGCCTACGAGCAGTACTTC | CASSKGYRGAYEQYF
TRBJ2-1 | - | - | TRBV7-9 | TGTGCCAGCAGCTTAATAGACGGGGCCTACAATGAGCAGTTCTTC | CASSLIDGAYNEQFF
TRBJ2-7 | - | TRBD1 | TRBV7-8 | TGTGCCAGCAGAAAAGGGACAGTTAGCTCCTACGAGCAGTACTTC | CASRKGTVSSYEQYF
TRBJ2-7 | once | - | TRBV16 | TGTGCCAGCAGCACCCGGACAACCGAGGTCTACGAGCAGTACTTC | CASSTRTTEVYEQYF
TRBJ1-5 | - | TRBD1 | TRBV7-9 | TGTGCCAGCAGCTTAGTATTGGGACAGGGGGACAATCAGCCCCAGCATTTT | CASSLVLGQGDNQPQHF
TRBJ1-5 | once | TRBD1 | TRBV2 | TGTGCCAGCAGGGACAGGGCGAATCAGCCCCAGCATTTT | CASRDRANQPQHF
TRBJ2-1 | once | TRBD2 | TRBV5-1 | TGCGCCAGCAGCTTGGTCGCGGGAGGGCCAGATGAGCAGTTCTTC | CASSLVAGGPDEQFF
TRBJ1-4 | - | TRBD1 | TRBV28 | TGTGCCAGCAGTTCACAGGGGGCCCCTAATGAAAAACTGTTTTTT | CASSSQGAPNEKLFF
TRBJ2-7 | - | - | TRBV18 | TGTGCCAGCTCACCATGGGCGGATCCCTACGAGCAGTACTTC | CASSPWADPYEQYF
TRBJ1-1 | - | - | TRBV5-1 | TGCGCCAGCAGTTCTGGTTACACTGAAGCTTTCTTT | CASSSGYTEAFF
TRBJ2-5 | - | - | TRBV27 | TGTGCCAGCAGCGGCGGGACGGTACAAGAGACCCAGTACTTC | CASSGGTVQETQYF
TRBJ2-1 | once | - | TRBV28 | TGTGCCAGCAGTCGGGCCTGGGAGCAGTTCTTC | CASSRAWEQFF
TRBJ2-7 | - | - | TRBV27 | TGTGCCAGCAGTCTGCAGGGACTGGGTATCGGTTTCGAGCAGTACTTC | CASSLQGLGIGFEQYF
TRBJ2-7 | - | TRBD1 | TRBV27 | TGTGCCAGCACCCGGACAGGGGCTACCTCCTTCGAGCAGTACTTC | CASTRTGATSFEQYF
TRBJ2-7 | - | - | TRBV9 | TGTGCCAGCAGCGTTAGCGAGGGCTACGAGCAGTACTTC | CASSVSEGYEQYF
TRBJ2-5 | - | TRBD2 | TRBV9 | TGTGCCAGCAGCGTAGGCGGGAGGGCAGGGGAGACCCAGTACTTC | CASSVGGRAGETQYF
TRBJ2-3 | - | - | TRBV7-6 | TGTGCCAGCAGCCCCTACCGACTAGGGGATGGAGATACGCAGTATTTT | CASSPYRLGDGDTQYF
TRBJ2-7 | - | - | TRBV9 | TGTGCCAGCAGCGCGGGAAATAGGGGAGTGTTCGAGCAGTACTTC | CASSAGNRGVFEQYF
TRBJ1-1 | - | - | TRBV13 | TGTGCCAGCAGTTCTGGTTTAAGTTCGACTGAAGCTTTCTTT | CASSSGLSSTEAFF
TRBJ2-5 | - | - | TRBV7-9 | TGTGCCAGCAGCCCCGGGCAGGGAGAAGAGACCCAGTACTTC | CASSPGQGEETQYF
TRBJ2-5 | - | - | TRBV7-9 | TGTGCCAGCAGCCAAGATGGGCCCACCCAAGAGACCCAGTACTTC | CASSQDGPTQETQYF
TRBJ2-7 | - | TRBD1 | TRBV5-6 | TGTGCCAGCAGCCGGGACAGGGGGCTGGACGAGCAGTACTTC | CASSRDRGLDEQYF
TRBJ2-7 | - | TRBD1 | TRBV4-1 | TGCGCCAGCAGCCAACCCTTACAGGGGGCCTACGAGCAGTACTTC | CASSQPLQGAYEQYF
TRBJ2-7 | - | - | TRBV7-9 | TGTGCCAGCAGCTCCGACAGAGTCTTCTACGAGCAGTACTTC | CASSSDRVFYEQYF
TRBJ2-5 | - | TRBD1 | TRBV6-1 | TGTGCCAGCAGTGAACGATCGGGACAGGTTTTAAAGACCCAGTACTTC | CASSERSGQVLKTQYF
TRBJ2-2 | - | TRBD1 | TRBV5-1 | TGCGCCAGCAGCCCGACAGGGCCCGGGGAGCTGTTTTTT | CASSPTGPGELFF
TRBJ2-7 | - | - | TRBV11-2 | TGTGCCAGCACGAGGCATAACTCCTACGAGCAGTACTTC | CASTRHNSYEQYF
TRBJ1-5 | - | - | TRBV19 | TGTGCCAGTATTAAGAGGCAGGGCGCTCAGCCCCAGCATTTT | CASIKRQGAQPQHF
TRBJ2-7 | - | TRBD1 | TRBV6-5 | TGTGCCAGCAGTTACTCTGGGACAGGGGCTCTTTTCGAGCAGTACTTC | CASSYSGTGALFEQYF
TRBJ2-7 | - | - | TRBV29-1 | TGCAGCGTTGAAGGACTTGACAGGGGAGGGACCTACGAGCAGTACTTC | CSVEGLDRGGTYEQYF
TRBJ1-5 | - | - | TRBV27 | TGTGCCAGCAGTTTTGTACCGGTGGCAGGGGTCGGGAATCAGCCCCAGCATTTT | CASSFVPVAGVGNQPQHF
TRBJ2-1 | - | - | TRBV7-2 | TGTGCCAGCAGCCCCCGGGGCCCCACCGATGAGCAGTTCTTC | CASSPRGPTDEQFF
TRBJ1-2 | - | TRBD1 | TRBV19 | TGTGCCAGTAGTATCCCCGATCTCTCCGGGACAGATGGCTACACCTTC | CASSIPDLSGTDGYTF
TRBJ1-1 | - | TRBD1 | TRBV4-3 | TGCGCCAGCAGCCAGGAGGACAGGGGTTCGGGCACTGAAGCTTTCTTT | CASSQEDRGSGTEAFF
TRBJ2-1 | - | - | TRBV7-8 | TGTGCCAGCAGCTTAGCTGAAGAGCAGTTCTTC | CASSLAEEQFF
TRBJ1-2 | - | TRBD1 | TRBV9 | TGTGCCAGCAGTGAACCCGGGACAGGGGAAAATGGCTACACCTTC | CASSEPGTGENGYTF
TRBJ2-6 | - | - | TRBV28 | TGTGCCAGCAGTTTGAGTAGGACAGCTCCCTCTGGGGCCAACGTCCTGACTTTC | CASSLSRTAPSGANVLTF
TRBJ1-4 | once | - | TRBV19 | TGTGCCAGTAGTATAATGGCCGGGAATGTTAAGGGACTGTTTTTT | CASSIMAGNVKGLFF
TRBJ1-2 | - | - | TRBV9 | TGTGCCAGCAGCGACCAGGGGTATGGCTACACCTTC | CASSDQGYGYTF
TRBJ2-3 | - | - | TRBV10-3 | TGTGCCATCAGTGATACACTAGGTGCAGACAGAGATACGCAGTATTTT | CAISDTLGADRDTQYF
TRBJ1-1 | - | TRBD1 | TRBV9 | TGTGCCAGCAGCCCCGACAGGGGGCCTGAAGCTTTCTTT | CASSPDRGPEAFF
TRBJ2-6 | - | - | TRBV2 | TGTGCCAGCTACGCTGACAGCACCTCTGGGGCCAACGTCCTGACTTTC | CASYADSTSGANVLTF
TRBJ2-2 | once | - | TRBV9 | TGTGCCAGCAGCGTAGGAGGTAGCGTGAGCGGGGAGCTGTTTTTT | CASSVGGSVSGELFF
TRBJ2-1 | - | - | TRBV4-2 | TGTGCCAGCAGCCAAGAAATACGGCCTGCGGATGAGCAGTTCTTC | CASSQEIRPADEQFF
TRBJ2-3 | - | - | TRBV5-8 | TGTGCCAGCAGCTGGATCGACTACACAGATACGCAGTATTTT | CASSWIDYTDTQYF
TRBJ2-1 | - | TRBD1 | TRBV29-1 | TGCAGCGTGGACGGGACAGGGGGCTACAATGAGCAGTTCTTC | CSVDGTGGYNEQFF
TRBJ1-2 | few | - | TRBV25-1 | TGTGCCAGCAGTGAAGATCCGACAGCCTATGGCTACACCTTC | CASSEDPTAYGYTF
TRBJ1-1 | - | - | TRBV6-6 | TGTGCCAGCAGTTCCTTTCGGACCCGGAACACTGAAGCTTTCTTT | CASSSFRTRNTEAFF